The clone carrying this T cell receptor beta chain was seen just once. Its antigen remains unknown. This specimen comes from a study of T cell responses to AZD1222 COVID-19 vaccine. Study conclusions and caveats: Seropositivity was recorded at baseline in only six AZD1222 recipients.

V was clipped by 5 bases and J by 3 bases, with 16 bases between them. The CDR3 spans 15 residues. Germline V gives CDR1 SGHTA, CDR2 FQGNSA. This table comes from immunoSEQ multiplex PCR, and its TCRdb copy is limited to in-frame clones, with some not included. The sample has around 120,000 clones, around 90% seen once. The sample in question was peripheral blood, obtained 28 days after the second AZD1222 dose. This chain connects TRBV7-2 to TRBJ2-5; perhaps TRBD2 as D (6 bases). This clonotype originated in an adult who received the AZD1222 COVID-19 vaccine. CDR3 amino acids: CASSPPGLVEETQYF. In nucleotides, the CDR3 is TGTGCCAGCAGCCCCCCGGGACTGGTAGAAGAGACCCAGTACTTC.